One and the same sample provided the 28 T cell receptor beta chains below, sequenced in a study of blood T cell repertoires in COVID-19. This table comes from immunoSEQ multiplex PCR, and its TCRdb copy is limited to in-frame clones, with some not included. The sample includes about 120,000 clones, approximately 81% of them seen just once. Specimen: peripheral blood. The receptors derive from a woman between 45 and 65 years old with acute or convalescent COVID-19.

The V and J genes are TRBV7-9 and TRBJ2-3, with D possibly matching TRBD2 (5 bases). Germline V lookup: CDR1 SEHNR, CDR2 FQNEAQ (reference sequence). The CDR3 extends over 14 amino acids. V shed 7 bases and J shed 1 base, with 12 bases lying between them. DNA for the CDR3: TGTGCCAGCACCCCGCTCGGGGGCACAGATACGCAGTATTTT. This encodes CASTPLGGTDTQYF.

In its sample, this clone was seen a few times. The chain combines TRBV18 with TRBJ2-1, with TRBD1 matching over 8 bases. The ends lost 2 bases at V and 1 base at J; junction bases unmatched: 7. CDR1 and CDR2 from the germline V gene are KGHSH and LQKENI. This CDR3 region has 17 residues. The CDR3 sequence is CASSPDRTGISYNEQFF. The CDR3 coding sequence is TGTGCCAGCTCACCAGATAGGACAGGGATATCCTACAATGAGCAGTTCTTC. Combining the CDR3 with reference TRBV18 and TRBJ2-1 gives the whole variable domain NAGVMQNPRHLVRRRGQEARLRCSPMKGHSHVYWYRQLPEEGLKFMVYLQKENIIDESGMPKERFSAEFPKEGPSILRIQQVVRGDSAAYFCASSPDRTGISYNEQFFGPGTRLTVL.

The rearrangement uses TRBV2 and TRBJ1-1; a possible D gene is TRBD1 (5 bases). Between the trimmed V and J ends, which lost 2 bases and 7 bases, there was a span of 8 bases. CDR1 and CDR2 from the germline V gene are SNHLY and FYNNEI. The CDR3 loop spans 12 amino acids. CDR3 sequence (DNA): TGTGCCAGCAGTGAATCAGGGTATGAAGCTTTCTTT. This gives the protein CASSESGYEAFF.

This sequence joins TRBV3-1 (or the pseudogene TRBV3-2) and TRBJ1-2, with D possibly matching TRBD1 (6 bases). From germline, CDR1 is LGHDT and CDR2 YNNKEL (reference sequence). The V end lost 4 bases, the J end lost 8 bases, and 17 bases lay between the germline ends. This CDR3 has 14 residues. This CDR3 reads CASSLTAGARGYTF. Written as DNA, the CDR3 is TGTGCCAGCAGCCTCACAGCGGGGGCGAGGGGCTACACCTTC.

The CDR3 region is CAISERRTNSYEQYF. As DNA, the CDR3 is TGTGCCATCAGTGAGAGAAGGACAAACTCCTACGAGCAGTACTTC. This chain links TRBV10-3 with TRBJ2-7; tentative D call: TRBD1 (5 bases). The CDR3 is made up of 15 amino acids. Germline CDR1 is ENHRY and CDR2 is SYGVKD. With 2 bases removed from V and 0 bases from J, the gap between germline ends came to 11 bases.

The chain joins TRBV5-1 to TRBJ1-2; D is uncertain. This CDR3 comprises 14 residues. CDR1 is SGHRS, CDR2 YFSETQ, per germline. Deletions cut 4 bases from V and 1 base from J, with 11 bases between. As DNA, the CDR3 is TGCGCCAGCAGCCCTGGTGGCCGTAACTATGGCTACACCTTC. Amino acids: CASSPGGRNYGYTF.

This chain connects TRBV14 to TRBJ2-1; 11 bases fit TRBD2. The CDR3 extends over 19 amino acids. Germline V gives CDR1 SGHDN, CDR2 FVKESK. The J segment lost 6 bases and the V segment lost 0 bases, leaving 13 bases of the junction unmatched. CDR3: CASSQDMRLAGGSGNEQFF. The CDR3 coding sequence is TGTGCCAGCAGCCAAGATATGAGGCTAGCGGGAGGATCGGGCAATGAGCAGTTCTTC. The complete variable domain, with remaining parts taken from reference TRBV14 and TRBJ2-1, reads EAGVTQFPSHSVIEKGQTVTLRCDPISGHDNLYWYRRVMGKEIKFLLHFVKESKQDESGMPNNRFLAERTGGTYSTLKVQPAELEDSGVYFCASSQDMRLAGGSGNEQFFGPGTRLTVL.

The chain employs TRBV5-1 and TRBJ1-2; 9 bases are shared with TRBD1. Germline CDR1 SGHRS, CDR2 YFSETQ. With 0 bases clipped from V and 7 bases from J, the junction kept 4 bases outside the gene matches. There are 14 residues in the CDR3. The CDR3 DNA is TGCGCCAGCAGCTTGGGGGACAGGGAGGTTGGCTACACCTTC. This codes for CASSLGDREVGYTF.

J is TRBJ2-1 and V is TRBV5-4; D ambiguous. Germline lookup yields CDR1 SGHNT and CDR2 YYREEE (reference sequence). The CDR3 sequence is 15 residues long. V was pared by 0 bases and J by 0 bases, with 7 bases between. CDR3 amino acids: CASSLDVSSYNEQFF. CDR3 DNA sequence: TGTGCCAGCAGCTTGGACGTGAGCTCCTACAATGAGCAGTTCTTC.

The chain employs TRBV21-1 and TRBJ1-2; TRBD1, the table's D call, was not compared with the DNA. TRBV21-1 is a known pseudogene. The CDR3 consists of 14 residues. This CDR3 reads CASSRAERGFGYTF. CDR3 nucleotides: TGTGCCAGCAGCCGCGCTGAGAGGGGGTTTGGCTACACCTTC.

This clone is a singleton in its sample. The rearrangement uses TRBV12-3 or TRBV12-4 and TRBJ2-3; D is possibly TRBD2 (5 bases). This CDR3 comprises 13 residues. V dropped 11 bases and J dropped 0 bases, with 12 bases sitting between them. This CDR3 is CAQLGGSTDTQYF. CDR3 in DNA: TGTGCCCAGTTAGGAGGCAGCACAGATACGCAGTATTTT.

This chain joins TRBV9 and TRBJ1-2, with 7 bases matching TRBD1. The CDR3 totals 13 residues. Trimming removed 3 bases from V and 8 bases from J; junction bases left unmatched: 7. Germline-derived CDR1 and CDR2 are SGDLS and YYNGEE. The CDR3 is CASSGTTGRGYTF. For the CDR3, the DNA is TGTGCCAGCAGCGGGACGACAGGGAGAGGCTACACCTTC.

The V and J genes are TRBV5-8 and TRBJ1-1; no reliable D call. Per the germline V gene, CDR1 is SGHTS and CDR2 is YDEGEE. Deletions cut 4 bases from V and 9 bases from J, with 13 bases between. The CDR3 length is 12 residues. CDR3 region: CASSPRGLQAFF. The CDR3 nucleotides are TGTGCCAGCAGCCCCAGAGGACTTCAAGCTTTCTTT.

V usage is TRBV6-6 and J usage is TRBJ1-5; D possibly corresponds to TRBD1 (6 bases). V lost 7 bases and J lost 7, with 11 bases in between. Per germline, CDR1 MNHNY and CDR2 SVGAGI (reference sequence). The CDR3 runs to 12 residues. For the CDR3, the DNA is TGTGCCAGCAACAGGGAGGGGCAGCCCCAGCATTTT. Translating it yields CASNREGQPQHF.

The V gene is TRBV28, the J gene TRBJ1-1, with TRBD1 matching over 9 bases. With 10 bases clipped from V and 10 bases from J, the junction kept 10 bases outside the gene matches. The CDR3 length is 12 residues. Germline V lookup: CDR1 MDHEN, CDR2 SYDVKM. The CDR3 nucleotides read TGTGCCAACTCGGACAGGGGTGGGTTAGCTTTCTTT. Residues: CANSDRGGLAFF.

The chain has TRBV10-3 and TRBJ2-7; 8 bases align to TRBD2. The CDR3 spans 13 residues. Trimming cost V 10 bases and J 5 bases; bases outside gene matches: 10. Germline CDR1 and CDR2: ENHRY and SYGVKD. CDR3 in DNA: TGTGCCACAATAAGCGGGAGTTGGCACGAGCAGTACTTC. This codes for CATISGSWHEQYF.

The chain employs TRBV6-5 and TRBJ1-2; tentatively, D is TRBD1 (6 bases). V was cut by 6 bases and J by 1 base, with 9 bases left in between. From germline, CDR1 is MNHEY and CDR2 SVGAGI. The CDR3 loop spans 13 amino acids. The CDR3: CASRTGLNYGYTF. In DNA, the CDR3 is TGTGCCAGCAGGACAGGTCTTAACTATGGCTACACCTTC.

The V and J genes are TRBV7-9 and TRBJ1-4, with 7 positions matching TRBD1. The CDR3 sequence is 15 residues long. Trimming took 1 base from V and 8 from J; bases not matched to a gene: 7. Per germline, CDR1 SEHNR and CDR2 FQNEAQ (reference sequence). The CDR3 spells CASSLEGAYLEKLFF. The DNA for the CDR3 is TGTGCCAGCAGCTTAGAGGGGGCTTACCTGGAAAAACTGTTTTTT.

The chain combines TRBV3-1 (or the pseudogene TRBV3-2) with TRBJ1-3; TRBD1 agrees at 7 bases. The length of the CDR3 is 15 residues. The V gene end was trimmed by 5 bases and the J gene end by 0 bases; junction bases not matched to a gene: 4. CDR1 and CDR2 from the germline V gene are LGHDT and YNNKEL (reference sequence). The CDR3: CASSAGQHSGNTIYF. The CDR3 coding sequence is TGTGCCAGCAGCGCGGGACAGCACTCTGGAAACACCATATATTTT.

This chain uses TRBV6-5 with TRBJ2-1; a weak D match, TRBD2 (6 bases). Germline CDR1 is MNHEY and CDR2 is SVGAGI. CDR3 length: 15 amino acids. Trimming cost V 10 bases and J 2 bases, with 18 bases left between them. CDR3: CATQAAGLAYNEQFF. In DNA, the CDR3 is TGTGCCACCCAGGCCGCGGGGTTAGCCTACAATGAGCAGTTCTTC.

The chain employs TRBV9 and TRBJ2-7, with a tentative D call TRBD2 (5 bases). V lost 4 bases and J lost 4, with 12 bases in between. Germline CDR1 reads SGDLS; CDR2 reads YYNGEE. The CDR3 is 13 amino acids. In nucleotides, the CDR3 is TGTGCCAGCAGCCCTCCGACGGGATACGAGCAGTACTTC. Translated: CASSPPTGYEQYF. The full variable domain, in which reference TRBV9 and TRBJ2-7 provide the parts outside the CDR3, is DSGVTQTPKHLITATGQRVTLRCSPRSGDLSVYWYQQSLDQGLQFLIQYYNGEERAKGNILERFSAQQFPDLHSELNLSSLELGDSALYFCASSPPTGYEQYFGPGTRLTVT.

A few counts support this clone. The chain couples TRBV29-1 to TRBJ2-5, with D perhaps matching TRBD2 (5 bases). V was trimmed by 6 bases and J by 1 base, leaving 12 bases between them. The CDR3 length is 13 residues. The germline V gene encodes CDR1 SQVTM and CDR2 ANQGSEA. The CDR3 DNA is TGCAGCGTGCTAAAAGCGGTCCAAGAGACCCAGTACTTC. Its translation: CSVLKAVQETQYF.

This rearrangement joins TRBV6-5 to TRBJ1-2; D perhaps matches TRBD1 (5 bases). The CDR3 has 14 residues. In germline, CDR1 is MNHEY, CDR2 SVGAGI. The V gene lost 7 bases and the J gene lost 4 bases, with 16 bases spanning the gap. The CDR3 loop is CASMLGGSSYGYTF. CDR3 nucleotide sequence: TGTGCCAGCATGCTGGGGGGTTCGAGCTATGGCTACACCTTC.

The rearrangement uses TRBV28 and TRBJ1-5; perhaps TRBD1 as D (5 bases). Germline loops: CDR1 MDHEN, CDR2 SYDVKM. Trimming cost V 8 bases and J 2 bases, with 16 bases left between them. This CDR3 contains 15 residues. CDR3 nucleotide sequence: TGTGCCAGCTCCCTACGGGGGAGACGCAATCAGCCCCAGCATTTT. Encoded protein: CASSLRGRRNQPQHF. The full variable domain, with the rest looked up from reference TRBV28 and TRBJ1-5, is DVKVTQSSRYLVKRTGEKVFLECVQDMDHENMFWYRQDPGLGLRLIYFSYDVKMKEKGDIPEGYSVSREKKERFSLILESASTNQTSMYLCASSLRGRRNQPQHFGDGTRLSIL.

The chain links TRBV5-8 to TRBJ2-3; the D gene is possibly TRBD1 (5 bases). The CDR3 spans 15 residues. Trimming removed 5 bases from V and 0 bases from J, with 13 bases in between. Germline CDR1 SGHTS, CDR2 YDEGEE. The CDR3 region has the DNA TGTGCCAGCAGTCGGTCAGGGCAAAGCACAGATACGCAGTATTTT. This encodes CASSRSGQSTDTQYF.

The V call is TRBV11-2, the J call TRBJ2-7, with 9 nucleotides matching TRBD1. The CDR3 totals 15 residues. Germline-derived CDR1 and CDR2 are SGHAT and FQNNGV. V was pared by 3 bases and J by 5 bases, with 8 bases of the junction left unmatched. The DNA for the CDR3 is TGTGCCAGCAGCTTCCACTCGGGACAGGGCCACGAGCAGTACTTC. Protein sequence: CASSFHSGQGHEQYF.

This rearrangement joins TRBV2 to TRBJ2-7; 10 positions match TRBD2. CDR3 size: 14 residues. The ends lost 5 bases at V and 2 bases at J; junction bases unmatched: 3. Germline V gives CDR1 SNHLY, CDR2 FYNNEI. The CDR3: CASSRLAGAYEQYF. The DNA of the CDR3 is TGTGCCAGCAGTCGCCTAGCGGGGGCCTACGAGCAGTACTTC. The entire variable domain, with the rest obtained from reference TRBV2 and TRBJ2-7, is as follows: EPEVTQTPSHQVTQMGQEVILRCVPISNHLYFYWYRQILGQKVEFLVSFYNNEISEKSEIFDDQFSVERPDGSNFTLKIRSTKLEDSAMYFCASSRLAGAYEQYFGPGTRLTVT.

The chain recombines TRBV6-4 with TRBJ2-1; 7 bases agree with TRBD2. The CDR3 totals 14 residues. Germline assignment: CDR1 MRHNA and CDR2 SNTAGT. Trimming removed 5 bases from V and 8 bases from J; junction bases left unmatched: 9. CDR3 in amino acids: CASSNGLGPYEQFF. The DNA for the CDR3 is TGTGCCAGCAGTAACGGACTAGGTCCATATGAGCAGTTCTTC.